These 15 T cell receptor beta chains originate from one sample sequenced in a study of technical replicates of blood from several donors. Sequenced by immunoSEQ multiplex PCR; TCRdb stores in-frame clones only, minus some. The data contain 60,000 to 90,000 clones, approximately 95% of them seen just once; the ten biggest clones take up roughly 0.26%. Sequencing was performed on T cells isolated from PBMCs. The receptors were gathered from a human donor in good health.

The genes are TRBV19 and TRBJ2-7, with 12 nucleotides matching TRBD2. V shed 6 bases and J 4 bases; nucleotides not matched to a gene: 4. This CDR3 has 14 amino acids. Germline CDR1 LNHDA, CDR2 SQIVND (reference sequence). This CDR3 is CASSGLAGPYEQYF. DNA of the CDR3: TGTGCCAGTAGCGGACTAGCGGGGCCGTACGAGCAGTACTTC. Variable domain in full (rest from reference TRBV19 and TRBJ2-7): DGGITQSPKYLFRKEGQNVTLSCEQNLNHDAMYWYRQDPGQGLRLIYYSQIVNDFQKGDIAEGYSVSREKKESFPLTVTSAQKNPTAFYLCASSGLAGPYEQYFGPGTRLTVT.

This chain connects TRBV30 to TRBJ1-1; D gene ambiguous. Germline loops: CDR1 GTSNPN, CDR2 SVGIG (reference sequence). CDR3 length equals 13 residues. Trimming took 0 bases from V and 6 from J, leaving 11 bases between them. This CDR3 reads CAWSVTFNAEAFF. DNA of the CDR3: TGTGCCTGGAGTGTGACATTTAACGCTGAAGCTTTCTTT.

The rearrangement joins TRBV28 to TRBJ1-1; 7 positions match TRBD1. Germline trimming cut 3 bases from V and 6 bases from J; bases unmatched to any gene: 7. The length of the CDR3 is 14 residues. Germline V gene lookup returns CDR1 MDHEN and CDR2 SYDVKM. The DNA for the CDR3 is TGTGCCAGCAGTTTCTTGACAGGGAGTGCTGAAGCTTTCTTT. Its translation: CASSFLTGSAEAFF.

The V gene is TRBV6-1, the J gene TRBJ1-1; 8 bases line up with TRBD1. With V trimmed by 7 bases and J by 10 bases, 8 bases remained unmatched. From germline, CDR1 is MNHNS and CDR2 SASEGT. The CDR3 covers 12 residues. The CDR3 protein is CASKGRGPAAFF. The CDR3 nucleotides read TGTGCCAGCAAGGGCAGGGGGCCTGCAGCTTTCTTT.

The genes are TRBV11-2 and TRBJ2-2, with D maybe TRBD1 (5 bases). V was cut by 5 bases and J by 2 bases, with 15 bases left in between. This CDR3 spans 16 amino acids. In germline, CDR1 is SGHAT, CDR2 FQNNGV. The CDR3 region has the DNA TGTGCCAGCAGCACCCCAAGGGGCGTCAACACCGGGGAGCTGTTTTTT. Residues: CASSTPRGVNTGELFF.

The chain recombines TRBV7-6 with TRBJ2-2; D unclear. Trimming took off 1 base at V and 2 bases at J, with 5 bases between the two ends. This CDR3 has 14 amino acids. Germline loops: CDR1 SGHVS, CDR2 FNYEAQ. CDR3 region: CASSLVLNTGELFF. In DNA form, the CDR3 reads TGTGCCAGCAGCTTAGTCCTAAACACCGGGGAGCTGTTTTTT. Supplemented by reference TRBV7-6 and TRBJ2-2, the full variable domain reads GAGVSQSPRYKVTKRGQDVALRCDPISGHVSLYWYRQALGQGPEFLTYFNYEAQQDKSGLPNDRFSAERPEGSISTLTIQRTEQRDSAMYRCASSLVLNTGELFFGEGSRLTVL.

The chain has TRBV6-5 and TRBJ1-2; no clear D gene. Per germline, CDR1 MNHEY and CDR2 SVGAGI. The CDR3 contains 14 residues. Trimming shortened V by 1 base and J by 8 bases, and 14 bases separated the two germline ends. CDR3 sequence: CASSYFNGMGGYTF. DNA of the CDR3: TGTGCCAGCAGTTACTTTAACGGCATGGGCGGCTACACCTTC.

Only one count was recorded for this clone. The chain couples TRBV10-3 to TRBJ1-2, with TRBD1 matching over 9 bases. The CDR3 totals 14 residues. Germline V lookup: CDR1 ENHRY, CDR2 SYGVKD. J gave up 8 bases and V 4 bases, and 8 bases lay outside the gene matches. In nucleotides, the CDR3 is TGTGCCATCAGTGGGGGACAGGGAGGGAGCGGCTACACCTTC. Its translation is CAISGGQGGSGYTF.

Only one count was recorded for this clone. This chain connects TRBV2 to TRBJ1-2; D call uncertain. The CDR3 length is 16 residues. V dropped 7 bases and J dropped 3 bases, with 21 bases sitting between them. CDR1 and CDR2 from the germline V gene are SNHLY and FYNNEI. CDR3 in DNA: TGTGCCAGCACCGATCAGGTGGCGAGGAGGGACTATGGCTACACCTTC. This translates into CASTDQVARRDYGYTF.

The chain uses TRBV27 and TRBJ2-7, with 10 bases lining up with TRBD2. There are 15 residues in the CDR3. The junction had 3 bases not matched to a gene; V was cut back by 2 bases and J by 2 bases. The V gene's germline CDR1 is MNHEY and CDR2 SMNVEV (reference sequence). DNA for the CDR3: TGTGCCAGCAGTTTAGGACTAGCGGTAACCTACGAGCAGTACTTC. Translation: CASSLGLAVTYEQYF.

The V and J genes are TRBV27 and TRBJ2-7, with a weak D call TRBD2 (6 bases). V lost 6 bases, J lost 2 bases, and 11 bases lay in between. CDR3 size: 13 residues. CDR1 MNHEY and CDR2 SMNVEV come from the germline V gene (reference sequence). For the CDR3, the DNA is TGTGCCAGCAGACCAGGAGGGACCTACGAGCAGTACTTC. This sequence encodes CASRPGGTYEQYF.

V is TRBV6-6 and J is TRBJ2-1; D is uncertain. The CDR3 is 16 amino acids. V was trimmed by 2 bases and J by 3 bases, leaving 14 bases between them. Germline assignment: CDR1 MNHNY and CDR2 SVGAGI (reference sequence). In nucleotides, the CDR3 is TGTGCCAGCAGTTACGGATCGGAGCTCTTCTACAATGAGCAGTTCTTC. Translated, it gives CASSYGSELFYNEQFF.

The CDR3 sequence: CASSTLAGGSTDTQYF. The CDR3 nucleotides read TGCGCCAGCAGCACCCTAGCGGGGGGGAGCACAGATACGCAGTATTTT. The rearrangement joins TRBV5-1 to TRBJ2-3; 12 nucleotides line up with TRBD2. This CDR3 region has 16 residues. V shed 4 bases and J 0 bases; nucleotides not matched to a gene: 3. Germline CDR1 and CDR2: SGHRS and YFSETQ. The variable domain in full, with the rest retrieved from reference TRBV5-1 and TRBJ2-3, is KAGVTQTPRYLIKTRGQQVTLSCSPISGHRSVSWYQQTPGQGLQFLFEYFSETQRNKGNFPGRFSGRQFSNSRSEMNVSTLELGDSALYLCASSTLAGGSTDTQYFGPGTRLTVL.

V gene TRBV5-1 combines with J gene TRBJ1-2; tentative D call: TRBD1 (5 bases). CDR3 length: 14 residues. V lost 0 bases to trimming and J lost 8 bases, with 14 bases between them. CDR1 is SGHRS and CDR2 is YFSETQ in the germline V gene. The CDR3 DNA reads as TGCGCCAGCAGCTTGGAGGGGCGCATGGGGGGCTACACCTTC. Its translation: CASSLEGRMGGYTF. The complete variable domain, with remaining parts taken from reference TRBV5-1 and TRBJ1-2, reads KAGVTQTPRYLIKTRGQQVTLSCSPISGHRSVSWYQQTPGQGLQFLFEYFSETQRNKGNFPGRFSGRQFSNSRSEMNVSTLELGDSALYLCASSLEGRMGGYTFGSGTRLTVV.

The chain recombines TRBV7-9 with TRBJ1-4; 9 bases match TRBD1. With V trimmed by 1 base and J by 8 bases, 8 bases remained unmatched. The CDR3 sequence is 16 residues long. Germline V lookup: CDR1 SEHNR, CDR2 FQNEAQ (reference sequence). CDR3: CASSLGTRTGAEKLFF. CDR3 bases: TGTGCCAGCAGCTTAGGAACAAGGACAGGGGCGGAAAAACTGTTTTTT.